This T cell receptor (beta chain) comes out of a study of T cells in Graves' hyperthyroidism and ophthalmopathy. V gave up 1 base and J gave up 7 bases; unmatched junction bases: 4. The CDR3 extends over 14 amino acids. The germline gives CDR1 SEHNR, CDR2 FQNEAQ (reference sequence). The CDR3 regions of TCR beta were amplified from RNA transcripts. A first-round RT-PCR of the TCR CDR3 used the HTBI primer set. TCRdb recomputed calls from the multiplex PCR reads with MiXCR, one row per CDR3 protein. The profile shows about 590,000 distinct CDR3 sequences, less than 20% of them singletons. This clonotype was observed at least ten times. Its antigen is undetermined. Study outcomes and limitations: In validation, the model predicted ophthalmopathy. These predictions came a median approximately 5.9 months before onset.

The receptor comes from a woman under 40 with Graves' hyperthyroidism. This chain connects TRBV7-9 to TRBJ2-7; 10 bases line up with TRBD2. The specimen was blood. The CDR3 nucleotides read TGTGCCAGCAGCTTAGGTACTAGCGGGAATGAGCAGTACTTC. Protein: CASSLGTSGNEQYF.